This T cell receptor (beta chain) appears in the sequencing data of a study of blood T cell repertoires in COVID-19. Study-wide background: COVID-19 samples from acute and convalescent phases originated in the United States, Italy and Spain. From T cells, B-cell-depleted T cells, or PBMCs came the material, which was cDNA or gDNA.

Methods used by the authors: Researchers report that nucleated cell counts were estimated from reference gene primer amplification. Data came from immunoSEQ multiplex PCR; TCRdb stores just in-frame clones and leaves some out. The V and J calls and the clone size are those of that table, but D and trimming were determined from the DNA. The sample has over 100,000 clones; about 87% are singletons. This CDR3 is built from 16 residues. Germline V gives CDR1 SGHRS, CDR2 YFSETQ. V was cut by 0 bases and J by 3 bases, with 12 bases left in between. This sequence was found in a woman aged 45-65 years with acute or convalescent COVID-19. The chain uses TRBV5-1 and TRBJ1-4; D is ambiguous. Sequenced sample: peripheral blood. The CDR3 is CASSLAGESANEKLFF. CDR3 bases: TGCGCCAGCAGCTTGGCCGGGGAATCGGCTAATGAAAAACTGTTTTTT. The full variable domain, in which reference TRBV5-1 and TRBJ1-4 provide the parts outside the CDR3, is KAGVTQTPRYLIKTRGQQVTLSCSPISGHRSVSWYQQTPGQGLQFLFEYFSETQRNKGNFPGRFSGRQFSNSRSEMNVSTLELGDSALYLCASSLAGESANEKLFFGSGTQLSVL.